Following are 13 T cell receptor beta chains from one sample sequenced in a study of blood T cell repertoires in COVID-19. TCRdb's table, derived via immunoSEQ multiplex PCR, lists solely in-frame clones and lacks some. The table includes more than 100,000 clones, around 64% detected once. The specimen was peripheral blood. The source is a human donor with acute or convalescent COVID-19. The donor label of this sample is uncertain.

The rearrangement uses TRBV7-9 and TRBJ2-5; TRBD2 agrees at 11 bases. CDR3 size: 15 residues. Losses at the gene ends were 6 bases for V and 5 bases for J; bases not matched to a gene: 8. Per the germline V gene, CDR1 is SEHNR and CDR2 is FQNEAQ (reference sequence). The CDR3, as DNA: TGTGCCAGCAGACCTGGGACTAGCGGCAGGGAGACCCAGTACTTC. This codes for CASRPGTSGRETQYF.

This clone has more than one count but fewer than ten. CDR3 sequence: CASSPRQGSRTEAFF. As DNA, the CDR3 is TGTGCCAGCAGCCCCAGACAGGGGAGTCGGACTGAAGCTTTCTTT. The gene calls are TRBV7-6 and TRBJ1-1; the match to TRBD1 covers 8 bases. The CDR3 extends over 15 amino acids. Germline-derived CDR1 and CDR2 are SGHVS and FNYEAQ. V shed 5 bases and J 5 bases; nucleotides not matched to a gene: 10. Full variable domain (rest looked up from reference TRBV7-6 and TRBJ1-1): GAGVSQSPRYKVTKRGQDVALRCDPISGHVSLYWYRQALGQGPEFLTYFNYEAQQDKSGLPNDRFSAERPEGSISTLTIQRTEQRDSAMYRCASSPRQGSRTEAFFGQGTRLTVV.

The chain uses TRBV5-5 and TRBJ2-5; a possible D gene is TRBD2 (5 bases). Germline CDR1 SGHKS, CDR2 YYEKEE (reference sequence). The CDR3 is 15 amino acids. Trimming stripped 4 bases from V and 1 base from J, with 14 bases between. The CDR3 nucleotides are TGTGCCAGCAGCCCACGGACTGGATTCCAAGAGACCCAGTACTTC. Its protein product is CASSPRTGFQETQYF. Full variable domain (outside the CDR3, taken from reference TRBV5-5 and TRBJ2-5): DAGVTQSPTHLIKTRGQQVTLRCSPISGHKSVSWYQQVLGQGPQFIFQYYEKEERGRGNFPDRFSARQFPNYSSELNVNALLLGDSALYLCASSPRTGFQETQYFGPGTRLLVL.

The CDR3 bases are TGCAGCGTGGCCCGGACTAGCGGGAATGAGCAGTTCTTC. This encodes CSVARTSGNEQFF. V is TRBV29-1 and J is TRBJ2-1; the match to TRBD2 covers 11 bases. Trimming took 6 bases from V and 7 from J; bases not matched to a gene: 5. The CDR3 extends over 13 amino acids. Per germline, CDR1 SQVTM and CDR2 ANQGSEA.

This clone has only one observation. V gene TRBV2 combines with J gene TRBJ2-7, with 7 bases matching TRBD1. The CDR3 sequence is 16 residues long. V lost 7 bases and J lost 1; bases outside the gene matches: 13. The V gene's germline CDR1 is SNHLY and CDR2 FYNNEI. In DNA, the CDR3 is TGTGCCAGCACCCGGAACCGGGACAGCCTTTCCTACGAGCAGTACGTC. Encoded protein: CASTRNRDSLSYEQYV.

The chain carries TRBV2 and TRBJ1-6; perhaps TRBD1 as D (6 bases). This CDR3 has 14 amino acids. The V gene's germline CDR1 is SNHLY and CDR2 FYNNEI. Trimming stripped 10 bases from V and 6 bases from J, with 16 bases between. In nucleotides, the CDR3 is TGTGCCACCACCGGAGTACAGGGTAATTCACCCCTCCACTTT. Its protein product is CATTGVQGNSPLHF.

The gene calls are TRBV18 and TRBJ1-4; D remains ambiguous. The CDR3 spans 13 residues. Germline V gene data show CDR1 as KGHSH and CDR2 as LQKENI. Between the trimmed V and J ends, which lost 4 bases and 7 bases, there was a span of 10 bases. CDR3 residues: CASSRVEGEKLFF. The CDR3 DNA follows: TGTGCCAGCTCACGAGTGGAGGGTGAAAAACTGTTTTTT.

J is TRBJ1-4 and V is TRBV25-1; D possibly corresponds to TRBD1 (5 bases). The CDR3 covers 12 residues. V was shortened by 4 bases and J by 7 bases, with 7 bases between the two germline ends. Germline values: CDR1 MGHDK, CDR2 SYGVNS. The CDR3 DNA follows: TGTGCCAGCAGTGGACAGTTTGAAAAACTGTTTTTT. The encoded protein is CASSGQFEKLFF.

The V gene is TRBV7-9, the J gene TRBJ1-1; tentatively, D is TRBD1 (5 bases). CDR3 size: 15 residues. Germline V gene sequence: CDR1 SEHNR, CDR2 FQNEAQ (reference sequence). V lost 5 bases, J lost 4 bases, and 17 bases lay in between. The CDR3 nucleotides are TGTGCCAGCAGCCTCCCGGGGGGTAAGACCACTGAAGCTTTCTTT. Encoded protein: CASSLPGGKTTEAFF.

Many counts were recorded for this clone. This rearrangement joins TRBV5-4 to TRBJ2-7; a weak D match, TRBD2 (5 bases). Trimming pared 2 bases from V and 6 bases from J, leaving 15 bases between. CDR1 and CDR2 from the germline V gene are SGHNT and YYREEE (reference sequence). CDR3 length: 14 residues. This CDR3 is CASSFRGSGIEQYV. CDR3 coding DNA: TGTGCCAGCAGCTTCCGGGGATCGGGAATCGAGCAGTACGTC.

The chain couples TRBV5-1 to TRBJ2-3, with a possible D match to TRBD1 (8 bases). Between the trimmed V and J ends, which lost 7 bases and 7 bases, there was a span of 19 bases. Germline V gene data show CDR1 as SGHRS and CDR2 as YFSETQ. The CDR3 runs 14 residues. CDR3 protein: CASYLDREGNTQYF. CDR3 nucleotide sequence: TGCGCCAGCTACCTGGACAGGGAGGGAAATACGCAGTATTTT.

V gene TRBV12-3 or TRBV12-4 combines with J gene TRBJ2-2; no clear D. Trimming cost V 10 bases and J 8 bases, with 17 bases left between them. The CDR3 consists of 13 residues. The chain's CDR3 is CATKLGVQGELFF. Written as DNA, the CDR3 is TGTGCCACCAAGCTTGGAGTTCAAGGGGAGCTGTTTTTT.

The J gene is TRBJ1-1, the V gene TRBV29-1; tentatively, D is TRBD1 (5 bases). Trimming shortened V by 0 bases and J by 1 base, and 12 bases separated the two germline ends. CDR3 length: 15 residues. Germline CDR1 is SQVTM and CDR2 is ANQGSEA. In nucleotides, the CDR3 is TGCAGCGTTGAAGACCTCGGGAGGGGGAACACTGAAGCTTTCTTT. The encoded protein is CSVEDLGRGNTEAFF. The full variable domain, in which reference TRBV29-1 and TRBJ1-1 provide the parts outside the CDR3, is SAVISQKPSRDICQRGTSLTIQCQVDSQVTMMFWYRQQPGQSLTLIATANQGSEATYESGFVIDKFPISRPNLTFSTLTVSNMSPEDSSIYLCSVEDLGRGNTEAFFGQGTRLTVV.